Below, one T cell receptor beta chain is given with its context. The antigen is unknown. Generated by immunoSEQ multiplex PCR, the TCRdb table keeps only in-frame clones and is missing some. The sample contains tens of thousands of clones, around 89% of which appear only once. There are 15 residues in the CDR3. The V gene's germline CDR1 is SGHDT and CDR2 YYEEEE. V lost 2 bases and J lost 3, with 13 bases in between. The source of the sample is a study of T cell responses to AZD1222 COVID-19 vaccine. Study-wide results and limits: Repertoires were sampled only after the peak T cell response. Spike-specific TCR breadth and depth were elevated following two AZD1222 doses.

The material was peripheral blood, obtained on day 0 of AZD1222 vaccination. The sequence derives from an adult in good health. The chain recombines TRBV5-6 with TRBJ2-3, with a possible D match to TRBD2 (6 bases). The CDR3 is CASSLGLAYTDTQYF. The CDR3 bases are TGTGCCAGCAGCTTAGGTCTAGCGTATACAGATACGCAGTATTTT. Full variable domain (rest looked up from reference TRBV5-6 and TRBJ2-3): DAGVTQSPTHLIKTRGQQVTLRCSPKSGHDTVSWYQQALGQGPQFIFQYYEEEERQRGNFPDRFSGHQFPNYSSELNVNALLLGDSALYLCASSLGLAYTDTQYFGPGTRLTVL.